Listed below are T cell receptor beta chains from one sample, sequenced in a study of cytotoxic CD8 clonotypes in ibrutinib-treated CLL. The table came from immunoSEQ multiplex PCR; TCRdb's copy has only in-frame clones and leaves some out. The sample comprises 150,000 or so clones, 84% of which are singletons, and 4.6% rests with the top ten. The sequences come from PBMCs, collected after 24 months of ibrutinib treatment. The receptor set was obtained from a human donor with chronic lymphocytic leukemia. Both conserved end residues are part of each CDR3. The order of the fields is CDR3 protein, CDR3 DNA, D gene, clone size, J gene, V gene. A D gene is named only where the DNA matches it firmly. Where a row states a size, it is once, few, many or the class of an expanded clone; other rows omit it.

cdr3_aa: CASRDIGYGYTF; cdr3_nt: TGTGCCAGCCGGGACATCGGGTACGGCTACACCTTC; d_call: -; clone_size: once; j_call: TRBJ1-2; v_call: TRBV6-4
cdr3_aa: CASSYQGTISYEQYF; cdr3_nt: TGTGCCAGCAGCTACCAGGGTACGATCTCCTACGAGCAGTACTTC; d_call: -; clone_size: -; j_call: TRBJ2-7; v_call: TRBV6-1
cdr3_aa: CASSSGGYEQYF; cdr3_nt: TGTGCCAGCAGCTCCGGGGGGTACGAGCAGTACTTC; d_call: TRBD2; clone_size: -; j_call: TRBJ2-7; v_call: TRBV5-5
cdr3_aa: CASSFAGTGIGEKLFF; cdr3_nt: TGCGCCAGCAGCTTCGCCGGGACAGGGATAGGCGAAAAACTGTTTTTT; d_call: TRBD1; clone_size: -; j_call: TRBJ1-4; v_call: TRBV5-1
cdr3_aa: CASSPYGQGSSYEQYF; cdr3_nt: TGTGCCAGCAGTCCCTATGGACAGGGGAGCTCCTACGAGCAGTACTTC; d_call: TRBD1; clone_size: -; j_call: TRBJ2-7; v_call: TRBV2
cdr3_aa: CASSNDRHGEKLFF; cdr3_nt: TGTGCCAGCAGCAACGACAGGCACGGGGAAAAACTGTTTTTT; d_call: -; clone_size: -; j_call: TRBJ1-4; v_call: TRBV5-4
cdr3_aa: CAIAVYEQYF; cdr3_nt: TGTGCCATCGCCGTCTACGAGCAGTACTTC; d_call: -; clone_size: -; j_call: TRBJ2-7; v_call: TRBV28
cdr3_aa: CASSYAGRVWETQYF; cdr3_nt: TGTGCCAGCAGCTATGCGGGACGGGTTTGGGAGACCCAGTACTTC; d_call: -; clone_size: -; j_call: TRBJ2-5; v_call: TRBV11-2
cdr3_aa: CASSPPVGGKNTEAFF; cdr3_nt: TGTGCCAGCTCACCACCGGTAGGGGGAAAGAACACTGAAGCTTTCTTT; d_call: -; clone_size: -; j_call: TRBJ1-1; v_call: TRBV18
cdr3_aa: CASSQTRQMNEKLFF; cdr3_nt: TGTGCCAGCAGTCAAACTAGACAGATGAATGAAAAACTGTTTTTT; d_call: -; clone_size: -; j_call: TRBJ1-4; v_call: TRBV6-6
cdr3_aa: CAIGFRTSGDTQYF; cdr3_nt: TGTGCTATTGGGTTCAGGACTAGCGGAGATACGCAGTATTTT; d_call: TRBD2; clone_size: once; j_call: TRBJ2-3; v_call: TRBV15
cdr3_aa: CASSPGAFSYEQYF; cdr3_nt: TGTGCCAGCAGTCCCGGGGCCTTCTCCTACGAGCAGTACTTC; d_call: -; clone_size: -; j_call: TRBJ2-7; v_call: TRBV6-1
cdr3_aa: CASSLAEVHEKLFF; cdr3_nt: TGCGCCAGCAGCTTGGCCGAGGTTCATGAAAAACTGTTTTTT; d_call: -; clone_size: -; j_call: TRBJ1-4; v_call: TRBV5-1
cdr3_aa: CAWHSRGSENQPQHF; cdr3_nt: TGTGCCTGGCATTCGCGGGGGTCAGAGAATCAGCCCCAGCATTTT; d_call: -; clone_size: -; j_call: TRBJ1-5; v_call: TRBV30
cdr3_aa: CATSRWGVSSNQPQHF; cdr3_nt: TGTGCCACCAGCAGATGGGGAGTCTCTAGCAATCAGCCCCAGCATTTT; d_call: -; clone_size: -; j_call: TRBJ1-5; v_call: TRBV15
cdr3_aa: CASRKQENYGYTF; cdr3_nt: TGTGCCAGCAGGAAACAGGAAAACTATGGCTACACCTTC; d_call: -; clone_size: many; j_call: TRBJ1-2; v_call: TRBV2
cdr3_aa: CASSGLAGESTGELFF; cdr3_nt: TGTGCCAGCAGTGGACTAGCGGGAGAATCCACCGGGGAGCTGTTTTTT; d_call: TRBD2; clone_size: -; j_call: TRBJ2-2; v_call: TRBV6-4
cdr3_aa: CAISEGTALYEQYF; cdr3_nt: TGTGCCATCAGTGAAGGGACAGCACTTTACGAGCAGTACTTC; d_call: TRBD1; clone_size: once; j_call: TRBJ2-7; v_call: TRBV10-3
cdr3_aa: CACVQGDWGEKLFF; cdr3_nt: TGTGCCTGCGTACAGGGGGATTGGGGTGAAAAACTGTTTTTT; d_call: TRBD1; clone_size: -; j_call: TRBJ1-4; v_call: TRBV30
cdr3_aa: CASSVSVRAGSTDTQYF; cdr3_nt: TGTGCCAGCAGCGTATCCGTTCGGGCGGGAAGCACAGATACGCAGTATTTT; d_call: -; clone_size: few; j_call: TRBJ2-3; v_call: TRBV9
cdr3_aa: CASSVGWVESYEQYF; cdr3_nt: TGTGCCAGCAGCGTAGGGTGGGTAGAGTCCTACGAGCAGTACTTC; d_call: -; clone_size: -; j_call: TRBJ2-7; v_call: TRBV9
cdr3_aa: CASSQDQSATDTQYF; cdr3_nt: TGTGCCAGCAGCCAAGATCAGTCCGCCACAGATACGCAGTATTTT; d_call: -; clone_size: -; j_call: TRBJ2-3; v_call: TRBV14
cdr3_aa: CARKVQGARVGYTF; cdr3_nt: TGTGCCAGGAAGGTACAGGGGGCGCGGGTAGGCTACACCTTC; d_call: TRBD1; clone_size: few; j_call: TRBJ1-2; v_call: TRBV2
cdr3_aa: CASSEGDRKTGELFF; cdr3_nt: TGTGCCAGCAGTGAAGGGGACAGAAAAACCGGGGAGCTGTTTTTT; d_call: TRBD1; clone_size: -; j_call: TRBJ2-2; v_call: TRBV6-1
cdr3_aa: CASSFTGQTNEKLFF; cdr3_nt: TGTGCCAGCAGCTTTACAGGTCAAACTAATGAAAAACTGTTTTTT; d_call: -; clone_size: -; j_call: TRBJ1-4; v_call: TRBV7-9
cdr3_aa: CASSHSGSLNTEAFF; cdr3_nt: TGTGCCAGCAGCCACTCGGGGTCCCTGAACACTGAAGCTTTCTTT; d_call: -; clone_size: -; j_call: TRBJ1-1; v_call: TRBV25-1
cdr3_aa: CALGTGNTEAFF; cdr3_nt: TGTGCCCTCGGTACAGGGAACACTGAAGCTTTCTTT; d_call: -; clone_size: -; j_call: TRBJ1-1; v_call: TRBV7-2
cdr3_aa: CAWGGGLAQYF; cdr3_nt: TGTGCCTGGGGAGGCGGACTAGCACAGTACTTC; d_call: TRBD2; clone_size: -; j_call: TRBJ2-7; v_call: TRBV30
cdr3_aa: CASSVDPSSYNEQFF; cdr3_nt: TGTGCCAGCAGCGTAGATCCGAGCTCCTACAATGAGCAGTTCTTC; d_call: -; clone_size: -; j_call: TRBJ2-1; v_call: TRBV9
cdr3_aa: CASSLGPASGANVLTF; cdr3_nt: TGTGCCAGCAGCTTGGGACCGGCCTCTGGGGCCAACGTCCTGACTTTC; d_call: -; clone_size: -; j_call: TRBJ2-6; v_call: TRBV11-2
cdr3_aa: CASSLGTSEREQYF; cdr3_nt: TGCGCCAGCAGCCTAGGGACTAGCGAACGCGAGCAGTACTTC; d_call: TRBD2; clone_size: -; j_call: TRBJ2-7; v_call: TRBV5-1
cdr3_aa: CAWSVSGTGRYEQYF; cdr3_nt: TGTGCCTGGAGTGTATCCGGGACAGGCCGCTACGAGCAGTACTTC; d_call: TRBD1; clone_size: -; j_call: TRBJ2-7; v_call: TRBV30
cdr3_aa: CASRVDSNQPQHF; cdr3_nt: TGTGCCAGCAGAGTAGACAGCAATCAGCCCCAGCATTTT; d_call: -; clone_size: -; j_call: TRBJ1-5; v_call: TRBV2
cdr3_aa: CASSAQPWGSGQHNEQFF; cdr3_nt: TGTGCCAGCAGCGCACAACCTTGGGGGTCCGGTCAACACAATGAGCAGTTCTTC; d_call: -; clone_size: -; j_call: TRBJ2-1; v_call: TRBV11-2
cdr3_aa: CATKDRGGGNTIYF; cdr3_nt: TGTGCCACAAAAGACAGGGGAGGTGGAAACACCATATATTTT; d_call: TRBD1; clone_size: -; j_call: TRBJ1-3; v_call: TRBV19
cdr3_aa: CASAGRGGYTGELFF; cdr3_nt: TGTGCCAGCGCTGGGAGAGGGGGCTACACCGGGGAGCTGTTTTTT; d_call: TRBD1; clone_size: -; j_call: TRBJ2-2; v_call: TRBV27
cdr3_aa: CASRILAGAYNEQFF; cdr3_nt: TGCGCCAGCAGGATACTAGCGGGAGCCTACAATGAGCAGTTCTTC; d_call: TRBD2; clone_size: -; j_call: TRBJ2-1; v_call: TRBV5-1
cdr3_aa: CASSSTGGITDTQYF; cdr3_nt: TGTGCCAGCAGTTCTACAGGGGGCATCACAGATACGCAGTATTTT; d_call: TRBD1; clone_size: -; j_call: TRBJ2-3; v_call: TRBV2
cdr3_aa: CASSRLAGGETQYF; cdr3_nt: TGTGCCAGCAGCCGACTAGCGGGAGGGGAGACCCAGTACTTC; d_call: TRBD2; clone_size: -; j_call: TRBJ2-5; v_call: TRBV6-5
cdr3_aa: CASSFWSGGDGYTF; cdr3_nt: TGTGCCAGCAGCTTTTGGTCTGGAGGGGATGGCTACACCTTC; d_call: -; clone_size: -; j_call: TRBJ1-2; v_call: TRBV7-2
cdr3_aa: CSVDTSSGGASGYTF; cdr3_nt: TGCAGCGTTGATACCTCATCTGGGGGCGCATCTGGCTACACCTTC; d_call: -; clone_size: -; j_call: TRBJ1-2; v_call: TRBV29-1
cdr3_aa: CSVEDGMGTKNTEAFF; cdr3_nt: TGCAGCGTTGAAGATGGTATGGGGACAAAGAACACTGAAGCTTTCTTT; d_call: -; clone_size: -; j_call: TRBJ1-1; v_call: TRBV29-1
cdr3_aa: CASRREIGSGYTF; cdr3_nt: TGTGCCAGCAGAAGGGAAATCGGCTCTGGCTACACCTTC; d_call: -; clone_size: -; j_call: TRBJ1-2; v_call: TRBV27
cdr3_aa: CASRPGQYDEKLFF; cdr3_nt: TGCGCCAGCAGACCGGGACAGTATGACGAAAAACTGTTTTTT; d_call: TRBD1; clone_size: -; j_call: TRBJ1-4; v_call: TRBV5-1
cdr3_aa: CASMAREIDTQYF; cdr3_nt: TGTGCCAGCATGGCGCGGGAGATCGATACGCAGTATTTT; d_call: TRBD2; clone_size: -; j_call: TRBJ2-3; v_call: TRBV28